This T cell receptor beta chain originates from a study of T-cell reconstitution after alpha-beta-depleted transplantation in children. This clonotype was counted ten times or more. The authors prepared the TCRbeta library with unique molecular identifiers. TCRdb reprocessed the PCR reads with MiXCR, giving one entry per CDR3 protein. The sample gives a few hundred thousand distinct CDR3 sequences, approximately 10% of which show up once; 2% to 3% is in the top ten. Germline CDR1 reads LNHNV; CDR2 reads YYDKDF (reference sequence). V was pared by 10 bases and J by 4 bases, with 4 bases of the junction left unmatched. This CDR3 comprises 14 residues.

The rearrangement joins TRBV15 to TRBJ2-3, with 14 bases lining up with TRBD2. Sequencing used PBMCs from the stem cell graft donor, obtained from the stem cell graft. The origin of this receptor is a human donor who donated a stem cell graft to a child with acute lymphoblastic leukemia. The CDR3, as DNA: TGTGCCAGCCGACTAGCGGGAGGGCCAGATACGCAGTATTTT. Translating gives CASRLAGGPDTQYF.